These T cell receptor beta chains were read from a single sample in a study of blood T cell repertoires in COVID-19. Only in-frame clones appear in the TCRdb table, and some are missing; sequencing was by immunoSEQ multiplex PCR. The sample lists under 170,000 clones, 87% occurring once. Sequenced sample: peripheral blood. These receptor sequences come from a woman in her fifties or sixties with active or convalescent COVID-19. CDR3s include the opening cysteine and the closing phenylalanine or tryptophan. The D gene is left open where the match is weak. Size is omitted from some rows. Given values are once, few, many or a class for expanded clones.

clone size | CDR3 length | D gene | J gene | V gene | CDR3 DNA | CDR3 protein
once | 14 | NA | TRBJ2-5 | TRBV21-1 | TGTGCCAGCAGCAAAGGTAGCGGGGGAGAGACCCAGTACTTC | CASSKGSGGETQYF
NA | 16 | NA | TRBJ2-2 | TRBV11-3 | TGTGCCAGCAGCTTAATAACAGGCTGGAACACCGGGGAGCTGTTTTTT | CASSLITGWNTGELFF
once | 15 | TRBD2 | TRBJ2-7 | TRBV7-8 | TGTGCCAGCACCGAGGGGCGGGGGGCGACCTACGAGCAGTACTTC | CASTEGRGATYEQYF
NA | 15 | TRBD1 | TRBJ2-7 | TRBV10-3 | TGTGCCATCAGATCCCCCGGGACAGGGGTTGACGAGCAGTACTTC | CAIRSPGTGVDEQYF
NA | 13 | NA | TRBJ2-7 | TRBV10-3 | TGTGCCATCAGTGACTGGACAGTTAACGAGCAGTACTTC | CAISDWTVNEQYF
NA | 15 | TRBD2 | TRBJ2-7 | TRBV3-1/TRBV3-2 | TGTGCCAGCAGCCGCGTTAGCGGGGGGGCCTACGAGCAGTACTTC | CASSRVSGGAYEQYF
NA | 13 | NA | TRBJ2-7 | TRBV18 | TGTGCCAGCTCCCCGAACCGGTACTACGAGCAGTACTTC | CASSPNRYYEQYF
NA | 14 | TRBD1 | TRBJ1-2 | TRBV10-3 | TGTGCCATCAGGGAACCGGGACAGGCCTATGGCTACACCTTC | CAIREPGQAYGYTF
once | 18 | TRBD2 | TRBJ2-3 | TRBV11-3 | TGTGCCAGCAGCTCTGGACTAGCGGGGGGGCCAGTGAAAGATACGCAGTATTTT | CASSSGLAGGPVKDTQYF
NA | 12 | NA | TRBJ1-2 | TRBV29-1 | TGCAGCGTTCGTCGGGGGGTCGATGGCTACACCTTC | CSVRRGVDGYTF
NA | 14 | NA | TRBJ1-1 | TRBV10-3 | TGTGCCATCAGGACGGGGGGCGCAGGAACTGAAGCTTTCTTT | CAIRTGGAGTEAFF
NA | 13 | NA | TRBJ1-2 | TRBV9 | TGTGCCAGCAGCTTTGGACAGTTGGACGGCTACACCTTC | CASSFGQLDGYTF
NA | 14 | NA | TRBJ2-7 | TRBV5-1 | TGCGCCAGCAGCGTGGACAGTCGGGAGAGGGAGCAGTACTTC | CASSVDSREREQYF
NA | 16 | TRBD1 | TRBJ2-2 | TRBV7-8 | TGTGCCAGCAGCTTAGCGGGGACAGTAGGGACCGGGGAGCTGTTTTTT | CASSLAGTVGTGELFF
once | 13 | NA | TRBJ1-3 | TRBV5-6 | TGTGCCAGCAGCTTCGGGGGTGAAAACACCATATATTTT | CASSFGGENTIYF
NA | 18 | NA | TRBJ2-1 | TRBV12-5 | TGTGCTAGTGGTTTGGTAGCGTTCCGGGGGGCAGGAAACAATGAGCAGTTCTTC | CASGLVAFRGAGNNEQFF
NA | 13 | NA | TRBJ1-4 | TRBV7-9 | TGTGCCGTGTCATACAAGGGAGGTGAAAAACTGTTTTTT | CAVSYKGGEKLFF